Below are 9 T cell receptor beta chains sequenced from a single sample in a study of STAT5B mutations in CD4+ large granular lymphocyte leukemia. Sequencing was performed with immunoSEQ multiplex PCR; in TCRdb, only in-frame clones are kept and a portion is missing. Here the sample spans about 34,000 clones, more than 65% being singletons. The sample taken for sequencing was CD4+ T cells from blood buffy coats. These receptors all come from a human donor in good health.

The sample holds a few counts of this clone. The rearrangement uses TRBV11-1 and TRBJ1-1, with D possibly matching TRBD1 (5 bases). Trimming pared 5 bases from V and 0 bases from J, leaving 13 bases between. Germline V gene data show CDR1 as SGHAT and CDR2 as FQDESV (reference sequence). This CDR3 has 15 residues. CDR3 DNA: TGTGCCAGCAGCGCCCTCAGGGTTATGAACACTGAAGCTTTCTTT. Amino acid sequence: CASSALRVMNTEAFF.

This chain uses TRBV7-8 with TRBJ2-3; no clear D gene. The germline V gene has CDR1 SGHVS and CDR2 FQNEAQ. The ends were cut back, 1 base at V and 0 bases at J, with 5 bases in the middle. The length of the CDR3 is 14 residues. The CDR3 DNA reads as TGTGCCAGCAGCTTAGGACTCAGCACAGATACGCAGTATTTT. Translated: CASSLGLSTDTQYF.

The chain recombines TRBV28 with TRBJ1-2, with no clear D. The CDR3 contains 11 residues. Germline lookup yields CDR1 MDHEN and CDR2 SYDVKM. Trimming took 6 bases from V and 7 from J, leaving 9 bases between them. CDR3 sequence (DNA): TGTGCCAGCAGGGGTGTTGTTGGCTACACCTTC. It encodes CASRGVVGYTF.

The gene calls are TRBV5-4 and TRBJ2-3, with 12 nucleotides matching TRBD1. V was clipped by 3 bases and J by 5 bases; unmatched bases: 10. The CDR3 contains 17 residues. Germline V gene data show CDR1 as SGHNT and CDR2 as YYREEE (reference sequence). In nucleotides, the CDR3 is TGTGCCAGCAGCTGGGGGACAGGGGGCGCGGGAGGAGATACGCAGTATTTT. This translates into CASSWGTGGAGGDTQYF.

The chain is built from TRBV11-3 and TRBJ2-1; 7 bases are shared with TRBD1. CDR1 SGHNT and CDR2 YENEEA come from the germline V gene. The CDR3 spans 18 residues. The J segment lost 4 bases and the V segment lost 4 bases, leaving 16 bases of the junction unmatched. CDR3 coding DNA: TGTGCCAGCAGCTACGACAAAAACAGGGGACCCCCTTACAATGAGCAGTTCTTC. Protein sequence: CASSYDKNRGPPYNEQFF.

This clone occurred once. V gene TRBV5-4 combines with J gene TRBJ1-2; D unclear. The V end lost 3 bases, the J end lost 3 bases, and 18 bases lay between the germline ends. From germline, CDR1 is SGHNT and CDR2 YYREEE (reference sequence). The CDR3 covers 16 residues. The CDR3 region has the DNA TGTGCCAGCAGCTCCCACAAGGCCGCCATTTACTATGGCTACACCTTC. Protein product: CASSSHKAAIYYGYTF.

This chain links TRBV30 with TRBJ2-1, with TRBD1 identical over 10 bases. CDR3 length: 14 residues. V lost 3 bases, J lost 9 bases, and 8 bases stayed unmatched. Germline V CDR1 and CDR2: GTSNPN, SVGIG (reference sequence). The chain's CDR3 is CAWSTGTGVGEQFF. The CDR3 DNA sequence: TGTGCCTGGAGCACCGGGACAGGGGTGGGTGAGCAGTTCTTC.

The chain links TRBV11-2 to TRBJ1-2, with 7 nucleotides matching TRBD1. Trimming removed 3 bases from V and 6 bases from J; junction bases left unmatched: 7. CDR3 length: 14 amino acids. In germline, CDR1 is SGHAT, CDR2 FQNNGV. CDR3 in amino acids: CASSFDRARDGYTF. CDR3 nucleotide sequence: TGTGCCAGCAGCTTTGACAGGGCCAGGGATGGCTACACCTTC.

J is TRBJ1-2 and V is TRBV7-9, with 9 bases that match TRBD1. V shed 5 bases and J 2 bases; nucleotides not matched to a gene: 6. The germline V gene encodes CDR1 SEHNR and CDR2 FQNEAQ (reference sequence). The CDR3 is 15 residues long. The CDR3 region has the DNA TGTGCCAGCAGCACCGACAGGGGGAGGAACTATGGCTACACCTTC. Its protein product is CASSTDRGRNYGYTF.